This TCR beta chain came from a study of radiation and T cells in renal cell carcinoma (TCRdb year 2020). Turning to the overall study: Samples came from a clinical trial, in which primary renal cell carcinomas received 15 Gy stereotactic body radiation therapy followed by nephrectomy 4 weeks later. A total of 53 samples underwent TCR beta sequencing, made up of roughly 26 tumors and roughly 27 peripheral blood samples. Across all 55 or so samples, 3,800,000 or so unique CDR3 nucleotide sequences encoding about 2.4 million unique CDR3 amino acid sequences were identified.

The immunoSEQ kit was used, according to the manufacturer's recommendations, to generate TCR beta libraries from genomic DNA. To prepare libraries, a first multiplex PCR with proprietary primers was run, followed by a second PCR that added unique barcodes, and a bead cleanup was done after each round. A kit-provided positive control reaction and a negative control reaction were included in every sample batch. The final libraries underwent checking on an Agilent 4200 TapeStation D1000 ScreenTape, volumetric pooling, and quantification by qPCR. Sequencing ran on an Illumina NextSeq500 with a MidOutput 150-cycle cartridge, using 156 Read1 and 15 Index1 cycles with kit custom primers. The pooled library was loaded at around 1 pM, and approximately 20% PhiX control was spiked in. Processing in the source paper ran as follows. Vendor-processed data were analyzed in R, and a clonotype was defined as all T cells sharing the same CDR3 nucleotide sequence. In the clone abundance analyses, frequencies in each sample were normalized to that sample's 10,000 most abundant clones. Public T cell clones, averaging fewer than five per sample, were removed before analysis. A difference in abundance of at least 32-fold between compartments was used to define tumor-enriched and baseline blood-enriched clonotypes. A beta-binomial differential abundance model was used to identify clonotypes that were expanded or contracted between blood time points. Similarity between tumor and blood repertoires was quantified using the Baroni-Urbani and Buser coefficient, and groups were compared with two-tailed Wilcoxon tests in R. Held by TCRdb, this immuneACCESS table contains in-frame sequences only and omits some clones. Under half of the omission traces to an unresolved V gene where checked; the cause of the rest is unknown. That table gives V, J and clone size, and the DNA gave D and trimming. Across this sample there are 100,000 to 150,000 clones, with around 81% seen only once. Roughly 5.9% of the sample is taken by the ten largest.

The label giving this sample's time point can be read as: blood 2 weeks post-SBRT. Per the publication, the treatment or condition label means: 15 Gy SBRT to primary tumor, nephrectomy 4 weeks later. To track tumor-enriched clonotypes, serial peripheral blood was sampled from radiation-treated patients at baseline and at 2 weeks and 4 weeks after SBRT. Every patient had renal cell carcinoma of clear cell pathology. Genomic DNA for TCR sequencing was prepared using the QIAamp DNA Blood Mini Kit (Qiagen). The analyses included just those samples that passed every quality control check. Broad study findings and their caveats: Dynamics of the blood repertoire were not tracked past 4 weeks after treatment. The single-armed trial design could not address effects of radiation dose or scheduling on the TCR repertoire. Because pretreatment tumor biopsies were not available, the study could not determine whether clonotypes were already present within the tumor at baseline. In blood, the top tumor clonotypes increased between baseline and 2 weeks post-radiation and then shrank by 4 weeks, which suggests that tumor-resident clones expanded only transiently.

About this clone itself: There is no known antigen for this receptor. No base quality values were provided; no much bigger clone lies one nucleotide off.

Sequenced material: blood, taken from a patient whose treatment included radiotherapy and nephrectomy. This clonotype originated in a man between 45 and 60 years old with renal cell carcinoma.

CDR3 protein: CASSLVSSGSGTDTQYF. In nucleotide form, the sequence is TGCGCCAGCAGCTTGGTTTCGAGCGGGAGCGGCACAGATACGCAGTATTTT. The sequence joins TRBV5-1 to TRBJ2-3; TRBD2 matches 8 bases in the middle. The germline V gene provides CDR1 SGHRS and CDR2 YFSETQ. The junction shows trimming of 0 bases on V and 1 base on J, and the gene matches do not reach 7 bases of it. Inclusive of the bounding cysteine and phenylalanine, the CDR3 is 17 residues long. Only CDR3 DNA is held: 51 bases, read in frame from base 1.